This entry lists 20 T cell receptor beta chains sequenced from one sample in a study of neurological immune-mediated disorders. Via MiXCR, TCRdb re-called the 5' RACE reads, giving one row per CDR3 protein. The sample shows about 50,000 distinct CDR3 sequences, 3% to 3.5% of them seen only once. The sample was PBMCs. The receptors shown here come from a woman in her fifties or sixties with multiple sclerosis.

This clonotype was counted at least ten times. CDR3 in amino acids: CASSDPEETQYF. The CDR3 bases are TGTGCCAGTAGTGATCCAGAAGAGACCCAGTACTTC. The rearrangement links TRBV19 to TRBJ2-5; D gene unclear. Looked up from germline, CDR1 is LNHDA and CDR2 is SQIVND (reference sequence). V lost 5 bases to trimming and J lost 3 bases, with 7 bases between them. The CDR3 has 12 amino acids.

This clonotype was counted at least ten times. The rearrangement uses TRBV15 and TRBJ2-1; a weak D match, TRBD1 (6 bases). The CDR3 is 15 residues long. CDR1 and CDR2 (germline): LNHNV, YYDKDF (reference sequence). Trimming left V 0 bases short and J 5 bases short, with 11 bases between. CDR3 sequence (DNA): TGTGCCACCAGCAGAGAAGTCGGGACAAACAATGAGCAGTTCTTC. It specifies CATSREVGTNNEQFF.

Many counts were recorded for this clonotype. V gene TRBV5-1 combines with J gene TRBJ2-1; 9 nucleotides match TRBD2. J lost 2 bases, V lost 0 bases, and 3 bases had no gene match. Looked up from germline, CDR1 is SGHRS and CDR2 is YFSETQ. The CDR3 runs 16 residues. CDR3 residues: CASSLALAGTYNEQFF. The CDR3 DNA reads TGCGCCAGCAGCTTGGCCCTAGCGGGGACCTACAATGAGCAGTTCTTC.

This clonotype showed up many times. The chain links TRBV7-8 to TRBJ1-1, with D possibly TRBD1 on 5 matching bases. This CDR3 is 13 amino acids long. The V and J ends lost 7 bases and 4 bases respectively, with 13 bases between them. Germline V gene data show CDR1 as SGHVS and CDR2 as FQNEAQ. The CDR3 is CASNSQGVTEAFF. The CDR3 DNA follows: TGTGCCAGCAACTCTCAGGGTGTCACTGAAGCTTTCTTT.

This clonotype has ten or more counts. The chain has TRBV5-1 and TRBJ1-1, with 10 nucleotides matching TRBD1. V shed 3 bases and J 0 bases; nucleotides not matched to a gene: 2. The CDR3 extends over 15 amino acids. Germline V lookup: CDR1 SGHRS, CDR2 YFSETQ. The CDR3 DNA sequence: TGCGCCAGCAGCTCGGACAGGGGGTTGAACACTGAAGCTTTCTTT. Translating it yields CASSSDRGLNTEAFF.

The sample holds many counts of this clonotype. This rearrangement joins TRBV20-1 to TRBJ2-2; 10 positions agree with TRBD2. The germline V gene encodes CDR1 DFQATT and CDR2 SNEGSKA (reference sequence). CDR3 length: 14 residues. V shed 5 bases and J 6 bases; nucleotides not matched to a gene: 6. The CDR3 sequence: CSAASGRAAGELFF. The CDR3 DNA is TGCAGTGCTGCCAGCGGGAGGGCCGCCGGGGAGCTGTTTTTT.

Ten or more counts support this clonotype. The chain joins TRBV20-1 to TRBJ2-1; possibly TRBD2 for D (6 bases). The CDR3 length is 14 residues. Germline lookup yields CDR1 DFQATT and CDR2 SNEGSKA (reference sequence). V shed 2 bases and J shed 5 bases, with 13 bases lying between them. The CDR3 here is CSARRRASDNEQFF. The CDR3 DNA follows: TGCAGTGCTAGACGGAGGGCATCGGACAATGAGCAGTTCTTC.

In this sample, this clonotype turned up a few times. A much larger clone is a single base away; this may be a read error. The CDR3 sequence: CASSVGTGVQPQNF. DNA for the CDR3: TGCGCCAGCAGCGTAGGGACAGGGGTCCAGCCCCAGAATTTT. The chain has TRBV5-1 and TRBJ1-5; 10 nucleotides match TRBD1. CDR1 and CDR2 from the germline V gene are SGHRS and YFSETQ. The CDR3 runs to 14 residues.

There are many counts of this clonotype. The chain has TRBV25-1 and TRBJ1-2, with TRBD1 matching 9 bases. The length of the CDR3 is 16 residues. After removal of 2 bases from V and 4 bases from J, the junction contained 8 bases not matched to a gene. In germline, CDR1 is MGHDK, CDR2 SYGVNS. The CDR3 DNA is TGTGCCAGCAGTGAACCTAGGACAGGGGACAGCTATGGCTACACCTTC. Translation: CASSEPRTGDSYGYTF.

This clonotype was recorded at least ten times. V and J are TRBV5-1 and TRBJ2-3; 13 positions match TRBD2. The CDR3 is made up of 18 amino acids. Germline CDR1 reads SGHRS; CDR2 reads YFSETQ. With 2 bases clipped from V and 0 bases from J, the junction kept 6 bases outside the gene matches. CDR3 sequence (DNA): TGCGCCAGCAGCTTCCCGACTAGCGGGGGGACTAGCACAGATACGCAGTATTTT. Encoded protein: CASSFPTSGGTSTDTQYF. The entire variable domain, with the rest obtained from reference TRBV5-1 and TRBJ2-3, is as follows: KAGVTQTPRYLIKTRGQQVTLSCSPISGHRSVSWYQQTPGQGLQFLFEYFSETQRNKGNFPGRFSGRQFSNSRSEMNVSTLELGDSALYLCASSFPTSGGTSTDTQYFGPGTRLTVL.

This clonotype was seen many times. The CDR3 sequence: CASSPRSGDQPQHF. In DNA, the CDR3 is TGCGCCAGCAGCCCCCGGTCAGGGGATCAGCCCCAGCATTTT. The chain combines TRBV5-1 with TRBJ1-5; tentatively, D is TRBD1 (6 bases). CDR3 length: 14 residues. Deletions cut 4 bases from V and 5 bases from J, with 13 bases between. Germline loops: CDR1 SGHRS, CDR2 YFSETQ.

This clonotype was picked up many times. This chain connects TRBV20-1 to TRBJ2-5, with D perhaps matching TRBD2 (7 bases). CDR1 and CDR2 from the germline V gene are DFQATT and SNEGSKA (reference sequence). This CDR3 is built from 14 residues. Trimming removed 6 bases from V and 7 bases from J, with 21 bases in between. The CDR3 loop reads CSASGGYTVGTQYF. The CDR3 DNA reads as TGCAGTGCGTCGGGGGGCTACACAGTAGGGACCCAGTACTTC.

This clonotype came up many times. The V call is TRBV7-3, the J call TRBJ2-7; 9 bases map to TRBD2. V lost 2 bases, J lost 6 bases, and 2 bases stayed unmatched. In germline, CDR1 is SGHTA, CDR2 FQGTGA. This CDR3 spans 13 amino acids. DNA for the CDR3: TGTGCCAGCAGCTTACGCGGGGGGGGCGAGCAGTACTTC. Translating it yields CASSLRGGGEQYF.

This clonotype came up many times. This chain links TRBV27 with TRBJ1-6; 7 bases align to TRBD1. The length of the CDR3 is 13 residues. From germline, CDR1 is MNHEY and CDR2 SMNVEV (reference sequence). The J segment lost 7 bases and the V segment lost 5 bases, leaving 2 bases of the junction unmatched. The CDR3 sequence is CASSIQGNSPLHF. CDR3 in DNA: TGTGCCAGCAGTATACAGGGGAATTCACCCCTCCACTTT.

This clonotype was seen repeatedly, ten times or more. V is TRBV5-6 and J is TRBJ2-3; 11 bases fit TRBD2. V dropped 4 bases and J dropped 3; count of bases not matched to a gene: 4. This CDR3 contains 15 residues. CDR1 is SGHDT, CDR2 YYEEEE, per germline. The CDR3 nucleotides are TGTGCCAGCAGCCTACTAGCGGGGGAAACAGATACGCAGTATTTT. Its translation: CASSLLAGETDTQYF. The whole variable domain, filled in from reference TRBV5-6 and TRBJ2-3, reads DAGVTQSPTHLIKTRGQQVTLRCSPKSGHDTVSWYQQALGQGPQFIFQYYEEEERQRGNFPDRFSGHQFPNYSSELNVNALLLGDSALYLCASSLLAGETDTQYFGPGTRLTVL.

This chain connects TRBV28 to TRBJ1-1, with D perhaps matching TRBD1 (5 bases). The CDR3 is 14 amino acids. Trimming took 7 bases from V and 5 from J, leaving 17 bases between them. Germline lookup yields CDR1 MDHEN and CDR2 SYDVKM. In DNA, the CDR3 is TGTGCCAGCATCCCCGGGACGGACGGGACTGAAGCTTTCTTT. This translates into CASIPGTDGTEAFF.

This clonotype has ten or more counts. The V and J genes are TRBV2 and TRBJ2-1, with 9 bases identical to TRBD2. Germline-derived CDR1 and CDR2 are SNHLY and FYNNEI. V lost 4 bases, J lost 9 bases, and 10 bases stayed unmatched. CDR3 length: 15 residues. Here the CDR3 reads CASSAASGGLGEQFF. Here the CDR3 DNA reads TGTGCCAGCAGTGCGGCGAGCGGGGGGTTAGGTGAGCAGTTCTTC.

This clonotype was counted at least ten times. The chain has TRBV10-3 and TRBJ1-4; a possible D gene is TRBD1 (5 bases). The germline V gene encodes CDR1 ENHRY and CDR2 SYGVKD. V was trimmed by 6 bases and J by 7 bases, leaving 15 bases between them. The CDR3 spans 14 residues. The CDR3 protein is CAISGTGRLEKLFF. The CDR3 DNA follows: TGTGCCATCAGCGGAACAGGACGGCTTGAAAAACTGTTTTTT.

In its sample, this clonotype was seen many times. CDR3 protein: CSAPGTGFRGTEAFF. CDR3 coding DNA: TGCAGCGCCCCCGGGACAGGGTTTCGTGGCACTGAAGCTTTCTTT. The chain has TRBV29-1 and TRBJ1-1; TRBD1 matches at 9 bases. The CDR3 has 15 amino acids. V dropped 7 bases and J dropped 4; count of bases not matched to a gene: 13. Germline assignment: CDR1 SQVTM and CDR2 ANQGSEA. Complete variable domain (other parts from reference TRBV29-1 and TRBJ1-1): SAVISQKPSRDICQRGTSLTIQCQVDSQVTMMFWYRQQPGQSLTLIATANQGSEATYESGFVIDKFPISRPNLTFSTLTVSNMSPEDSSIYLCSAPGTGFRGTEAFFGQGTRLTVV.

This clonotype appeared many times. This CDR3 reads CSASPGINYGYTF. In DNA form, the CDR3 reads TGCAGTGCTAGCCCCGGCATCAACTATGGCTACACCTTC. This rearrangement joins TRBV20-1 to TRBJ1-2; D is ambiguous. Trimming pared 3 bases from V and 2 bases from J, leaving 10 bases between. CDR3 length equals 13 residues. The germline CDR1 and CDR2 sequences are DFQATT and SNEGSKA (reference sequence).